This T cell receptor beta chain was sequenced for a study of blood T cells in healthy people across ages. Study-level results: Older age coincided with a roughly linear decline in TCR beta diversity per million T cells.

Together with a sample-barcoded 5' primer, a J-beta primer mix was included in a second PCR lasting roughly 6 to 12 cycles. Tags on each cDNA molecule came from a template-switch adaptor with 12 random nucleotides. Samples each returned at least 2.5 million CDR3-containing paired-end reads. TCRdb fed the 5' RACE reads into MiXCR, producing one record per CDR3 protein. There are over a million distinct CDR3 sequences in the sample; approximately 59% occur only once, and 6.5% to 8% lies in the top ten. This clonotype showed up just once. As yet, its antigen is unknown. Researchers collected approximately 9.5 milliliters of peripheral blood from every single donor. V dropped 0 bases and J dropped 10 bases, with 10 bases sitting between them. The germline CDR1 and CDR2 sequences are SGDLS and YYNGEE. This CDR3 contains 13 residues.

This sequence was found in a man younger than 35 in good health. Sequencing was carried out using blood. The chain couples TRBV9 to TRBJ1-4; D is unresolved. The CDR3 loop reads CASSVATRGKLFF. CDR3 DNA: TGTGCCAGCAGCGTAGCTACCCGGGGAAAACTGTTTTTT.